The 13 T cell receptor beta chains below were found in one sample sequenced in a study of spatial heterogeneity in lung cancer. TCRdb itself ran the 5' RACE reads through MiXCR, one entry per CDR3 protein. The table shows approximately 11,000 distinct CDR3 sequences, with around a quarter occurring only once. Documented time point: sample taken at primary tumor resection. Sequencing covered unsorted whole RNA taken from tumor, nontumor lung or frozen PBMC. The source material was PBMCs, sampled at surgery. Every receptor here comes from a female donor with early-stage non-small cell lung cancer.

This clonotype was seen more than once but under ten times. The J gene is TRBJ1-2, the V gene TRBV4-1; D is unresolved. Germline lookup yields CDR1 MGHRA and CDR2 YSYEKL. The V and J ends lost 0 bases and 5 bases respectively, with 7 bases between them. The CDR3 has 13 residues. In DNA, the CDR3 is TGCGCCAGCAGCCAAGATGCGGGGTATGGCTACACCTTC. It yields the protein CASSQDAGYGYTF.

This clonotype turned up a few times. V usage is TRBV11-1 and J usage is TRBJ2-3, with TRBD2 matching 14 bases. Germline loops: CDR1 SGHAT, CDR2 FQDESV (reference sequence). This CDR3 is built from 16 residues. The V segment lost 6 bases and the J segment 3 bases; nucleotides outside the gene matches: 5. The CDR3 sequence is CASSYGTSGSTDTQYF. As DNA, the CDR3 is TGTGCCAGCAGTTACGGGACTAGCGGGAGTACAGATACGCAGTATTTT.

This clonotype counts as medium-sized. The chain combines TRBV13 with TRBJ2-1; tentatively, D is TRBD1 (6 bases). V dropped 5 bases and J dropped 4 bases, with 15 bases sitting between them. CDR1 and CDR2 from the germline V gene are PRHDT and FYEKMQ (reference sequence). This CDR3 has 15 residues. The CDR3 region has the DNA TGTGCCAGCAGCCCACAGGGCCTCCTTTACAATGAGCAGTTCTTC. This gives the protein CASSPQGLLYNEQFF.

This clonotype was found a few times. V and J are TRBV7-3 and TRBJ2-2; tentatively, D is TRBD1 (5 bases). Germline V gives CDR1 SGHTA, CDR2 FQGTGA. The CDR3 contains 13 residues. The V end lost 5 bases, the J end lost 8 bases, and 12 bases lay between the germline ends. The CDR3 protein is CASSPQVAGELFF. The CDR3 DNA is TGTGCCAGCAGCCCACAGGTGGCGGGGGAGCTGTTTTTT.

The gene calls are TRBV29-1 and TRBJ2-1, with D possibly being TRBD1 or TRBD2 (5 bases each). CDR1 is SQVTM and CDR2 is ANQGSEA in the germline V gene. The CDR3 is made up of 15 amino acids. V was cut by 8 bases and J by 0 bases, with 17 bases left in between. The CDR3 bases are TGCAGCTTAAGAGAGGGGCCGAGCTCCTACAATGAGCAGTTCTTC. Its protein is CSLREGPSSYNEQFF.

V gene TRBV5-6 combines with J gene TRBJ1-1; D call uncertain. This CDR3 has 13 amino acids. Looked up from germline, CDR1 is SGHDT and CDR2 is YYEEEE. Trimming left V 0 bases short and J 7 bases short, with 10 bases between. The CDR3 loop reads CASSLASADEAFF. CDR3 bases: TGTGCCAGCAGCTTGGCGTCGGCAGATGAAGCTTTCTTT.

This clonotype was counted between two and nine times. The chain links TRBV12-3 or TRBV12-4 to TRBJ1-6; 7 nucleotides agree with TRBD1. The CDR3 spans 13 residues. The trim removed 6 bases at V and 13 bases at J, leaving 9 bases unmatched. CDR3 DNA sequence: TGTGCCAGCAGCCTTGGGACAGCGGCGCCCCTCCACTTT. This sequence encodes CASSLGTAAPLHF.

The gene calls are TRBV20-1 and TRBJ2-1; 14 positions match TRBD2. Trimming at V came to 0 bases and at J to 9 bases, leaving 4 bases not matched to a gene. Germline CDR1 and CDR2: DFQATT and SNEGSKA (reference sequence). There are 15 residues in the CDR3. This CDR3 is CSARETSGRAREQFF. The CDR3, as DNA: TGCAGTGCTAGAGAGACTAGCGGGAGGGCCCGTGAGCAGTTCTTC.

The chain employs TRBV30 and TRBJ2-1, with 12 nucleotides matching TRBD1. Losses at the gene ends were 4 bases for V and 9 bases for J; bases not matched to a gene: 13. There are 16 residues in the CDR3. The V gene's germline CDR1 is GTSNPN and CDR2 SVGIG (reference sequence). The CDR3 DNA reads as TGTGCCTGGACCGGACCGGGACAGGGGGCGAGTATTGAGCAGTTCTTC. Translated: CAWTGPGQGASIEQFF.

The gene calls are TRBV15 and TRBJ2-1; D gene unclear. There are 14 residues in the CDR3. V lost 3 bases and J 0 bases, leaving 6 bases between the germline ends. CDR1 and CDR2 (germline): LNHNV, YYDKDF (reference sequence). CDR3 coding DNA: TGTGCCACCAGCAGGGCCGGCTCCTACAATGAGCAGTTCTTC. Residues: CATSRAGSYNEQFF. Supplemented by reference TRBV15 and TRBJ2-1, the full variable domain reads DAMVIQNPRYQVTQFGKPVTLSCSQTLNHNVMYWYQQKSSQAPKLLFHYYDKDFNNEADTPDNFQSRRPNTSFCFLDIRSPGLGDTAMYLCATSRAGSYNEQFFGPGTRLTVL.

The V call is TRBV20-1, the J call TRBJ2-1; 7 bases are a match to TRBD2. The germline CDR1 and CDR2 sequences are DFQATT and SNEGSKA (reference sequence). CDR3 size: 14 residues. V lost 3 bases and J lost 5; bases outside the gene matches: 7. The CDR3, as DNA: TGCAGTGCTAGTGGGCGGGAGCGGGACAATGAGCAGTTCTTC. As protein: CSASGRERDNEQFF.

The chain's CDR3 is CASSLYSTGTLSNQPQHF. The CDR3 DNA reads as TGTGCCAGCAGTTTATACTCGACAGGGACCCTTAGCAATCAGCCCCAGCATTTT. V gene TRBV27 combines with J gene TRBJ1-5, with 7 bases fitting TRBD1. The junction had 9 bases not matched to a gene; V was cut back by 1 base and J by 0 bases. The CDR3 is 18 amino acids. Germline loops: CDR1 MNHEY, CDR2 SMNVEV (reference sequence).

V usage is TRBV4-3 and J usage is TRBJ2-7; 9 bases are shared with TRBD1. The CDR3 spans 16 residues. V was clipped by 5 bases and J by 2 bases; unmatched bases: 10. Germline V gene sequence: CDR1 LGHNA, CDR2 YSLEER. This CDR3 is CASSSDRGNPTYEQYF. The DNA of the CDR3 is TGCGCCAGCAGCTCGGACAGGGGTAATCCGACCTACGAGCAGTACTTC.